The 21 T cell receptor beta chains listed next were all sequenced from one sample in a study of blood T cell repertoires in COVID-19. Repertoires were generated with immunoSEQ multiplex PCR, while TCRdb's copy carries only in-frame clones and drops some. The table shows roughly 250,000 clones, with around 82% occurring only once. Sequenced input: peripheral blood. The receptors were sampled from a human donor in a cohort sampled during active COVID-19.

CDR3: CASSQGQDNEQFF. The CDR3 DNA reads TGCGCCAGCAGCCAAGGGCAGGACAATGAGCAGTTCTTC. The chain employs TRBV4-1 and TRBJ2-1, with D hard to call. The germline gives CDR1 MGHRA, CDR2 YSYEKL. This CDR3 has 13 residues. The V end was cut by 1 base, the J end by 5 bases, with 6 bases between.

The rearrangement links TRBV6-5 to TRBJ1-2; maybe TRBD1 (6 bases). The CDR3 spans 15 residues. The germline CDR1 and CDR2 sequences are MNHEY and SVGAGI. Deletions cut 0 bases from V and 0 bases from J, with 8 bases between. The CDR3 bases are TGTGCCAGCAGTTACTCAGGGACAACTAACTATGGCTACACCTTC. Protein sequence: CASSYSGTTNYGYTF.

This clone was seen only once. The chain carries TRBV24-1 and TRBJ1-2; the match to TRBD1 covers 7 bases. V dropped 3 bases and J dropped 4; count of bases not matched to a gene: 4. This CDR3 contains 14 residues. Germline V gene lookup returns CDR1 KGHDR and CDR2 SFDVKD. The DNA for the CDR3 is TGTGCCACCAGTGATCGGGACAGCTTCTATGGCTACACCTTC. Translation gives CATSDRDSFYGYTF.

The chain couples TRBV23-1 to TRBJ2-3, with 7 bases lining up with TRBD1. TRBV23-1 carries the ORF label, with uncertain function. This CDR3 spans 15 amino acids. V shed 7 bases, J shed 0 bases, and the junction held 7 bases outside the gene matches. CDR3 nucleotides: TGCGCCAGCATCCCTCAACAGGGGAGCACAGATACGCAGTATTTT. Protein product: CASIPQQGSTDTQYF.

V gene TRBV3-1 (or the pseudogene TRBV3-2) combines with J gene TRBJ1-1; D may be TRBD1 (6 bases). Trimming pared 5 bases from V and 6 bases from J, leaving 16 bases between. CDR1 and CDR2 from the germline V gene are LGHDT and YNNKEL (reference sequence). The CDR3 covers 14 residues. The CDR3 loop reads CASSAQGMTAEAFF. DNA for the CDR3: TGTGCCAGCAGCGCCCAGGGGATGACTGCTGAAGCTTTCTTT.

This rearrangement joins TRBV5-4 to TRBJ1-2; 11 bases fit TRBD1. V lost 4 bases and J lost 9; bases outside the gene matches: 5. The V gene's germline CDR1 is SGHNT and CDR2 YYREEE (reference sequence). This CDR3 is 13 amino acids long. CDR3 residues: CASSTGQGVSYTF. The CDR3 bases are TGTGCCAGCAGCACGGGACAGGGGGTAAGCTACACCTTC.

CDR3 loop: CASSPLLAGAANEQFF. In DNA, the CDR3 is TGTGCCAGCAGCCCATTACTAGCGGGAGCGGCCAATGAGCAGTTCTTC. This chain links TRBV7-6 with TRBJ2-1, with 11 positions matching TRBD2. With 5 bases clipped from V and 6 bases from J, the junction kept 9 bases outside the gene matches. The CDR3 length is 16 residues. Germline V lookup: CDR1 SGHVS, CDR2 FNYEAQ. Using reference TRBV7-6 and TRBJ2-1 for the parts outside the CDR3, the full variable domain is GAGVSQSPRYKVTKRGQDVALRCDPISGHVSLYWYRQALGQGPEFLTYFNYEAQQDKSGLPNDRFSAERPEGSISTLTIQRTEQRDSAMYRCASSPLLAGAANEQFFGPGTRLTVL.

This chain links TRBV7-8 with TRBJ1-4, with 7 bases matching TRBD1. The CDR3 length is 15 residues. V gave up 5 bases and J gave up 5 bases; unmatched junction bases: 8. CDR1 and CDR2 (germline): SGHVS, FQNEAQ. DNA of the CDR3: TGTGCCAGCAGCCCCAACAGGGGTAAGAATGAAAAACTGTTTTTT. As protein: CASSPNRGKNEKLFF. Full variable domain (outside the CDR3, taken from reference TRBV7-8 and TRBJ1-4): GAGVSQSPRYKVAKRGQDVALRCDPISGHVSLFWYQQALGQGPEFLTYFQNEAQLDKSGLPSDRFFAERPEGSVSTLKIQRTQQEDSAVYLCASSPNRGKNEKLFFGSGTQLSVL.

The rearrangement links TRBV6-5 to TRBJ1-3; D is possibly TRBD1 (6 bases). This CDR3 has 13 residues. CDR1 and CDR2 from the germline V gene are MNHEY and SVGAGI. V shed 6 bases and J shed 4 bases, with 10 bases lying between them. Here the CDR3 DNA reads TGTGCCAGCAGAAGGACAGAAGGAAACACCATATATTTT. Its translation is CASRRTEGNTIYF.

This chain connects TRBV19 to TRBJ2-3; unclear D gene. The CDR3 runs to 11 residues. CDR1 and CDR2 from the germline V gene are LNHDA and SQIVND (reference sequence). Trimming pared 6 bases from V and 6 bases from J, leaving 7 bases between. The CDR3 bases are TGTGCCAGTAGCCTTGCGGATACGCAGTATTTT. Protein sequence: CASSLADTQYF. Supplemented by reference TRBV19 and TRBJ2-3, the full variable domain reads DGGITQSPKYLFRKEGQNVTLSCEQNLNHDAMYWYRQDPGQGLRLIYYSQIVNDFQKGDIAEGYSVSREKKESFPLTVTSAQKNPTAFYLCASSLADTQYFGPGTRLTVL.

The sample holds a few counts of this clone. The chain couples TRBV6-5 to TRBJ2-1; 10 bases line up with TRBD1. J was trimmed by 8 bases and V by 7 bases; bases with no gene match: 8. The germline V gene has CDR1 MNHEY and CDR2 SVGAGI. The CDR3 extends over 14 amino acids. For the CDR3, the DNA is TGTGCCAGCAAGACGGACAGGGGGTTGGATGAGCAGTTCTTC. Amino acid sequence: CASKTDRGLDEQFF.

The CDR3 loop reads CASSLGNIRDRVIMYEQYF. Here the CDR3 DNA reads TGTGCCAGCAGCTTAGGAAACATTCGGGACAGGGTAATCATGTACGAGCAGTACTTC. This sequence joins TRBV7-9 and TRBJ2-7, with 9 nucleotides matching TRBD1. Losses at the gene ends were 1 base for V and 4 bases for J; bases not matched to a gene: 17. Germline CDR1 and CDR2: SEHNR and FQNEAQ (reference sequence). The CDR3 contains 19 residues.

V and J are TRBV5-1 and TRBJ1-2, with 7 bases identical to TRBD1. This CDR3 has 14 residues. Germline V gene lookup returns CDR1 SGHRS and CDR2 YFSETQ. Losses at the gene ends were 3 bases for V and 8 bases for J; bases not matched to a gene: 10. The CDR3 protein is CASSWTGPPKGYTF. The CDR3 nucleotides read TGCGCCAGCAGCTGGACAGGTCCCCCCAAGGGCTACACCTTC. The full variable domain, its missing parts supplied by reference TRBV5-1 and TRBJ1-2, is KAGVTQTPRYLIKTRGQQVTLSCSPISGHRSVSWYQQTPGQGLQFLFEYFSETQRNKGNFPGRFSGRQFSNSRSEMNVSTLELGDSALYLCASSWTGPPKGYTFGSGTRLTVV.

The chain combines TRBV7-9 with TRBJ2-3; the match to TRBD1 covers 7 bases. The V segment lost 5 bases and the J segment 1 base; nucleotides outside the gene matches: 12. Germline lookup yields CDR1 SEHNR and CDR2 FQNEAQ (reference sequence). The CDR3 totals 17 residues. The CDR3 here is CASSRRAVGTGTDTQYF. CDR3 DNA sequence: TGTGCCAGCAGCCGCCGGGCAGTAGGGACAGGCACAGATACGCAGTATTTT.

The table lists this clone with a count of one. This CDR3 reads CASSAAGTSGSPGSYEQYF. In nucleotides, the CDR3 is TGTGCCAGCAGCGCCGCCGGGACTAGCGGGAGTCCGGGCTCCTACGAGCAGTACTTC. The V call is TRBV7-8, the J call TRBJ2-7; 14 nucleotides agree with TRBD2. J lost 0 bases, V lost 5 bases, and 12 bases had no gene match. This CDR3 region has 19 residues. Germline-derived CDR1 and CDR2 are SGHVS and FQNEAQ.

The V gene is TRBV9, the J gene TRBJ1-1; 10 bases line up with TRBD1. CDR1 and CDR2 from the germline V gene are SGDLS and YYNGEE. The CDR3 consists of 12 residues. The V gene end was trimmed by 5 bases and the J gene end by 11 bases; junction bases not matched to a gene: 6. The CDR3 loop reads CASSETGGKAFF. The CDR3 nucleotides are TGTGCCAGCAGTGAGACAGGGGGCAAGGCTTTCTTT. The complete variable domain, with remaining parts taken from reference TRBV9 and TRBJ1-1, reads DSGVTQTPKHLITATGQRVTLRCSPRSGDLSVYWYQQSLDQGLQFLIQYYNGEERAKGNILERFSAQQFPDLHSELNLSSLELGDSALYFCASSETGGKAFFGQGTRLTVV.

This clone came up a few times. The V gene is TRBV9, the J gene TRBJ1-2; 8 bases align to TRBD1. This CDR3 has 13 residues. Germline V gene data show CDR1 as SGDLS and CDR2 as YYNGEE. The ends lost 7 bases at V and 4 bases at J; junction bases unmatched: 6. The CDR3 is CASRDRGSYGYTF. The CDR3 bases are TGTGCCAGCCGAGACAGGGGTAGCTATGGCTACACCTTC.

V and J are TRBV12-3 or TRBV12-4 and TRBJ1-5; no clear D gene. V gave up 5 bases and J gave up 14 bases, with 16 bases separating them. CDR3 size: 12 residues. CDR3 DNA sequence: TGTGCCAGCAGTCTTGGAACGACAAGAAAGCATTTT. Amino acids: CASSLGTTRKHF.

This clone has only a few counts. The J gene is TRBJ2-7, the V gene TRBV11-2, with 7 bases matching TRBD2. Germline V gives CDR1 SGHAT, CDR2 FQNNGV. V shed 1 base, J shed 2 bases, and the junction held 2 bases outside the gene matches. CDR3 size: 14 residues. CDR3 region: CASSLVGGPYEQYF. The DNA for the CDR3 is TGTGCCAGCAGCTTAGTGGGAGGGCCCTACGAGCAGTACTTC.

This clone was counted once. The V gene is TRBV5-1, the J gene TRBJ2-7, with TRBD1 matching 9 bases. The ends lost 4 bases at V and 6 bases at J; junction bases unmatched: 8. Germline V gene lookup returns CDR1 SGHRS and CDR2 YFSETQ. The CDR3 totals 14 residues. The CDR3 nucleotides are TGCGCCAGCAGCCCGGGACAGGGTTTAGCCGAGCAGTACTTC. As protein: CASSPGQGLAEQYF.

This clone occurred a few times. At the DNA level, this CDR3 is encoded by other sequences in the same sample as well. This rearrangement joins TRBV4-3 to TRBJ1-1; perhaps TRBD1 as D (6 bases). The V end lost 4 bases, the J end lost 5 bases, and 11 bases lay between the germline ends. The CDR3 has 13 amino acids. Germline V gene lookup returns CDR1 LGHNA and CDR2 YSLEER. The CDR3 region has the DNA TGCGCCAGCAGCCCCACAGGGCGGACTGAAGCTTTCTTT. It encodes CASSPTGRTEAFF.